This T cell receptor (beta chain) was sequenced in a study of pediatric ulcerative colitis (dated by TCRdb to 2018 to 2020). Background on the whole study: Pancolitis was present in several ulcerative colitis patients and left-sided colitis in two, and histology consistent with ulcerative colitis was found in all of these patients. From under ten newly diagnosed, treatment-naive pediatric ulcerative colitis patients and four non-IBD control children, paired blood and rectal samples were collected. Using the Pediatric Ulcerative Colitis Activity Index, two patients were classed as having mild disease, four as having moderate disease and three as having acute severe colitis.

Study-level results and caveats: Blood-derived T cells may have been included in rectal pinch biopsies, especially in patients with overt colitis. Controls, mild-moderate and acute severe colitis patients were separated by rectal repertoire features, and reduced rectal diversity due to clonal expansions was observed in acute severe colitis. Because repertoires came from total lymphocyte DNA, patterns in rare subsets such as regulatory T cells may not be reflected. Only a handful of individuals were included in the healthy control group, which was small. Autologous blood-rectal clonal overlap was significantly higher in ulcerative colitis patients than in controls, suggesting increased T cell trafficking to inflamed tissue. Two rectal CDR3 clonotypes turned up in every ulcerative colitis patient but in none of the controls. For technical reasons, blood samples from a couple of patients gave substantially fewer templates, and these samples were excluded from the blood-rectal overlap analysis.

During colonoscopy, one to two pinch biopsies were obtained from the rectum for research purposes. Before the diagnostic colonoscopy, none of the ulcerative colitis patients had been given any immunosuppressive medication. Rectal biopsies were digested with proteinase K before DNA isolation. The Wizard kit (Promega) was used to extract genomic DNA from both blood and intestinal samples. Using the immunoSEQ TRB Survey service, rearranged CDR3 beta regions were amplified from genomic DNA with multiplex V and J primers. To keep depth equal across samples, survey-level sequencing depth of up to 500,000 reads per sample was applied. Libraries were purified, pooled and sequenced on Illumina technology. The authors processed their data as follows. Productive clonality, sample overlap, pairwise scatters, CDR3 beta length, V/D/J gene usage and productiveness were assessed with immunoSEQ online tools. Calculated diversity was defined as the number of unique rearrangements divided by total templates times 100, and Shannon and Simpson indices were additionally computed. Principal component analysis was performed on Z-score normalized data with the R prcomp function and the ggbiplot package. Morisita's index was used to measure clonal overlap between blood and rectum within each subject. Held by TCRdb, this immuneACCESS table contains in-frame sequences only and omits some clones. Under half of the omission traces to an unresolved V gene where checked; the cause of the rest is unknown. V and J calls plus clone size are reproduced from that table; the DNA served to infer D and trimming. This sample gives about 35,000 clones in total; about 81% of them show up just once. Approximately 1.1% of the sample lies in the top ten.

About this clone itself: What antigen it recognizes has not been identified. Per-base qualities were not stored, and no clone one base away is much larger.

CDR1 and CDR2 (MRHNA, SNTAGT) derive from the germline V gene. Compared with germline, V lacks 3 bases and J lacks 4 bases; bases without a gene match: 0. From cysteine to phenylalanine, the CDR3 is 14 amino acids long. Only CDR3 DNA remains: 42 bases, in frame from the first base. The sequencing sample was made of gut tissue. This sequence uses TRBV6-4 and TRBJ2-2, with 9 central nucleotides matching TRBD2. This clonotype originated in a boy between 10 and 17 years old with mild ulcerative colitis. The bases are TGTGCCAGCAGTGAGCGGGGGGGCACCGGGGAGCTGTTTTTT. The encoded protein is CASSERGGTGELFF.